This paragraph reports one T cell receptor beta chain. The data stem from a study of patients and donors after allogeneic stem cell transplantation. The CDR3 is 15 amino acids. Trimming left V 4 bases short and J 1 base short, with 11 bases between. Per the germline V gene, CDR1 is LGHNA and CDR2 is YNFKEQ. TCRdb fed the RT-PCR reads into MiXCR, producing one record per CDR3 protein. The table lists roughly 880,000 distinct CDR3 sequences, roughly 18% of them singletons. The chain uses TRBV4-2 and TRBJ2-1; D might be TRBD2 (6 bases). The sample taken for sequencing was blood, either unsorted or a sorted T cell fraction (not recorded which). The receptor was isolated from a human donor who was either an allogeneic HSCT recipient or a stem cell or donor lymphocyte infusion donor (not recorded which). It is not recorded whose cells these are; they may come from a transplant donor. The CDR3 spells CASSPGLPSYNEQFF. For the CDR3, the DNA is TGTGCCAGCAGCCCGGGACTGCCGTCCTACAATGAGCAGTTCTTC.